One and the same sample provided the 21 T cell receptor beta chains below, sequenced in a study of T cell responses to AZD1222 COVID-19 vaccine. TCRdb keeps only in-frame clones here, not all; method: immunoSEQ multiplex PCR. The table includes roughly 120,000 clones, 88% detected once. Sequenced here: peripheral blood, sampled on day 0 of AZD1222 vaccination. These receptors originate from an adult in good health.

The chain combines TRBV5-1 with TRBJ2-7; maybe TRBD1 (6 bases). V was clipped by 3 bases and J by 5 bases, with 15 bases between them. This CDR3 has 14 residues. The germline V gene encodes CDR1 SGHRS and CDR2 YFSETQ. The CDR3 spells CASSSQGDFNEQYF. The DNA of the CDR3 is TGCGCCAGCAGCTCACAGGGAGACTTTAACGAGCAGTACTTC.

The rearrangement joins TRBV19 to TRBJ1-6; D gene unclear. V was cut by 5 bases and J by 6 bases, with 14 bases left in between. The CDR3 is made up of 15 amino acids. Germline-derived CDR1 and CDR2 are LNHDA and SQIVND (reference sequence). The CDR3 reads CASSAAYGSNSPLHF. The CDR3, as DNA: TGTGCCAGTAGTGCGGCCTACGGGAGTAATTCACCCCTCCACTTT.

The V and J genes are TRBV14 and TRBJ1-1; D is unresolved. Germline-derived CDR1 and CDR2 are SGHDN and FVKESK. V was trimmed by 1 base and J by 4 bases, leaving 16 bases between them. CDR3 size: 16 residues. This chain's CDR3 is CASSQVYSYAGTEAFF. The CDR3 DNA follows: TGTGCCAGCAGCCAAGTCTATTCCTACGCGGGCACTGAAGCTTTCTTT.

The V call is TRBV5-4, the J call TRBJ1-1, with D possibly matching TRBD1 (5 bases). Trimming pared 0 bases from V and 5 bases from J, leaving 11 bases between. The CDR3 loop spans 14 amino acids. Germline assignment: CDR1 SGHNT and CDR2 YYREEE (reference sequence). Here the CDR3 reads CASSLEAGKTEAFF. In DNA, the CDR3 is TGTGCCAGCAGCTTGGAGGCAGGGAAGACTGAAGCTTTCTTT.

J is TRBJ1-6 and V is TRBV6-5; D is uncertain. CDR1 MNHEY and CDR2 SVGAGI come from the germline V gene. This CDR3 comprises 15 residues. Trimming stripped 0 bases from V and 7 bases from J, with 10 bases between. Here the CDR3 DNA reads TGTGCCAGCAGTTACTCAACGGCAGGAAATTCACCCCTCCACTTT. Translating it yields CASSYSTAGNSPLHF.

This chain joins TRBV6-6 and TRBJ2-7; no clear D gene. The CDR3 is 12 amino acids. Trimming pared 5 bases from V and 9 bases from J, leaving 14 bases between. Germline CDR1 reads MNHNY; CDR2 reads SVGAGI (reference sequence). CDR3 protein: CASSPREQRQYF. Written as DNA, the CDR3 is TGTGCCAGCAGTCCTAGGGAACAAAGGCAGTACTTC.

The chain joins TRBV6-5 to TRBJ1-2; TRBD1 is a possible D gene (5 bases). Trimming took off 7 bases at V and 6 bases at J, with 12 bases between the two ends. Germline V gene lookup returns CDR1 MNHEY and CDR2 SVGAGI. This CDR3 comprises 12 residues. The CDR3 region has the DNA TGTGCCAGCACAGGGTTAGGGGATGGCTACACCTTC. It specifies CASTGLGDGYTF.

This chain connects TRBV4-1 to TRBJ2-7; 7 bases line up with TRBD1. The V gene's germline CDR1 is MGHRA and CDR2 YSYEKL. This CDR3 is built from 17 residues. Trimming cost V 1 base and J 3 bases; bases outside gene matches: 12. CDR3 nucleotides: TGCGCCAGCAGCCAAGCCATTTTCCGGGACAGAGGCTACGAGCAGTACTTC. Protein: CASSQAIFRDRGYEQYF.

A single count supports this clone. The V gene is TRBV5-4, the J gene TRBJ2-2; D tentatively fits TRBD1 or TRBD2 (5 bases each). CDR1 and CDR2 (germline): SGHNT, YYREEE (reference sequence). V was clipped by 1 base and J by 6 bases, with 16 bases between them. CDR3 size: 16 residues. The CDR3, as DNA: TGTGCCAGCAGCTTGCCCGGGACGGGTAGATCCGGGGAGCTGTTTTTT. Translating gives CASSLPGTGRSGELFF.

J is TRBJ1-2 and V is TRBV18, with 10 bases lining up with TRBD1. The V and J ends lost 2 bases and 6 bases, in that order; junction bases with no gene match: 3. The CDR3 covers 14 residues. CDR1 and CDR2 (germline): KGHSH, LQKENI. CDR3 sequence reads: CASSPRQGADGYTF. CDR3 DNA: TGTGCCAGCTCACCAAGACAGGGGGCGGATGGCTACACCTTC.

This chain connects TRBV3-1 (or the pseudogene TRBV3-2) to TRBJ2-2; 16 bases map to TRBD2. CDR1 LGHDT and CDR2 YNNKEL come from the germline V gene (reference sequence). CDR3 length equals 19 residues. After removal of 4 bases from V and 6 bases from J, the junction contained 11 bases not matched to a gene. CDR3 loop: CASSPGGTSGRAMAGELFF. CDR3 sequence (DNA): TGTGCCAGCAGCCCCGGGGGGACTAGCGGGAGGGCAATGGCCGGGGAGCTGTTTTTT.

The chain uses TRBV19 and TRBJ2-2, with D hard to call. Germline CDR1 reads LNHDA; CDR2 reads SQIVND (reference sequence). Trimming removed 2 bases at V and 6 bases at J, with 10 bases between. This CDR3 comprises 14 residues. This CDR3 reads CASSIIEGPGELFF. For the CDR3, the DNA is TGTGCCAGTAGTATAATCGAAGGCCCCGGGGAGCTGTTTTTT.

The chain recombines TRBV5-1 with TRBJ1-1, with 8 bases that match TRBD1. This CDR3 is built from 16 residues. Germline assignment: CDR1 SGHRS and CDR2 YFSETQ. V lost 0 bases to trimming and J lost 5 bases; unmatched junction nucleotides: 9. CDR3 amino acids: CASSLEAGGRGTEAFF. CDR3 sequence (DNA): TGCGCCAGCAGCTTGGAGGCAGGGGGCCGGGGAACTGAAGCTTTCTTT. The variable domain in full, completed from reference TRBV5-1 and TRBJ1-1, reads KAGVTQTPRYLIKTRGQQVTLSCSPISGHRSVSWYQQTPGQGLQFLFEYFSETQRNKGNFPGRFSGRQFSNSRSEMNVSTLELGDSALYLCASSLEAGGRGTEAFFGQGTRLTVV.

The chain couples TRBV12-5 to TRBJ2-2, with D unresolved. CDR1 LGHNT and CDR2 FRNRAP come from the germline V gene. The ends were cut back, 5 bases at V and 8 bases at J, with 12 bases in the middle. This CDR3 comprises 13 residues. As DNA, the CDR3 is TGTGCTAGTGGTGGCCCCCCTGGGGGGGAGCTGTTTTTT. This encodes CASGGPPGGELFF.

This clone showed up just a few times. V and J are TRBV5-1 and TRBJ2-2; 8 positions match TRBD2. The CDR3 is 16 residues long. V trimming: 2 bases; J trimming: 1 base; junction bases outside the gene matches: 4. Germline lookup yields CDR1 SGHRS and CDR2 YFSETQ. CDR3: CASSFALAGNTGELFF. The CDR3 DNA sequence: TGCGCCAGCAGCTTTGCTCTAGCGGGGAACACCGGGGAGCTGTTTTTT.

The DNA for the CDR3 is TGTGCCAGCTCACCTCGGACAGGGGAAACGATAGGAAACACCATATATTTT. Its protein is CASSPRTGETIGNTIYF. The genes are TRBV18 and TRBJ1-3, with 9 bases matching TRBD1. The CDR3 has 17 amino acids. Germline values: CDR1 KGHSH, CDR2 LQKENI. V was clipped by 3 bases and J by 4 bases; unmatched bases: 10.

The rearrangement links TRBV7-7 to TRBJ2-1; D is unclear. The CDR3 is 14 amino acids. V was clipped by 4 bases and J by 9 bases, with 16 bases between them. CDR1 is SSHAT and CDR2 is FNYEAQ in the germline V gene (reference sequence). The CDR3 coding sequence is TGTGCCAGCAGCTCGGGCCCGACTGGGCCTGAGCAGTTCTTC. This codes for CASSSGPTGPEQFF.

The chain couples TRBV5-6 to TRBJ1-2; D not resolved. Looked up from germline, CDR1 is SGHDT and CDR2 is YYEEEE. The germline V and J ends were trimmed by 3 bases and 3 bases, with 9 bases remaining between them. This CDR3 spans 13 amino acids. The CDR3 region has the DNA TGTGCCAGCAGCTCTCAAAGGGACTATGGCTACACCTTC. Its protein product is CASSSQRDYGYTF.

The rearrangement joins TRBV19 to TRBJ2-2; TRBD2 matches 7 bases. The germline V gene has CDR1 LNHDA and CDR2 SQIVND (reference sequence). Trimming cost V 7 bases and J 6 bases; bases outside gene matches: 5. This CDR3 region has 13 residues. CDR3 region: CASKSGVAGELFF. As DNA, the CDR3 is TGTGCCAGTAAAAGCGGGGTGGCCGGGGAGCTGTTTTTT.

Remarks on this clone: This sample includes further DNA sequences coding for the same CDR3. CDR3 loop: CASSLVYGNTIYF. CDR3 nucleotide sequence: TGTGCCAGCAGCTTAGTCTACGGAAACACCATATATTTT. The chain is built from TRBV11-3 and TRBJ1-3; unclear D gene. Deletions cut 1 base from V and 4 bases from J, with 5 bases between. This CDR3 region has 13 residues. Germline V gene lookup returns CDR1 SGHNT and CDR2 YENEEA.

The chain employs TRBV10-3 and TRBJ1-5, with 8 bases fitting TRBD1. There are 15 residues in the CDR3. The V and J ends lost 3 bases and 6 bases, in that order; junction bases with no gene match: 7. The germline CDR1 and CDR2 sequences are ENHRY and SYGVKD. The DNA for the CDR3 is TGTGCCATCAGTGATAGGTCAGGGGGCGGTCAGCCCCAGCATTTT. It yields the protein CAISDRSGGGQPQHF.